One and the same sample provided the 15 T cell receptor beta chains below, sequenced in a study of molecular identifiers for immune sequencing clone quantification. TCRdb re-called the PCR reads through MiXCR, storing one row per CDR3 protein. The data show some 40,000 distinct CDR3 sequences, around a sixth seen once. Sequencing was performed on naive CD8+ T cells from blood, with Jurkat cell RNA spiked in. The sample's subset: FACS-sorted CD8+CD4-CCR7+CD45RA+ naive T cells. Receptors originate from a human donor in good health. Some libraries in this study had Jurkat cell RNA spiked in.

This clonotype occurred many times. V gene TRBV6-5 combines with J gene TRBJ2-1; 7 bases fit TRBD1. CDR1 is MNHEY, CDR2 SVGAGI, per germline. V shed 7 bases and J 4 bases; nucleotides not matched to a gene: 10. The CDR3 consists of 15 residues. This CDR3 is CASTAPGQFYNEQFF. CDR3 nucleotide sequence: TGTGCCAGCACCGCCCCGGGACAGTTTTACAATGAGCAGTTCTTC.

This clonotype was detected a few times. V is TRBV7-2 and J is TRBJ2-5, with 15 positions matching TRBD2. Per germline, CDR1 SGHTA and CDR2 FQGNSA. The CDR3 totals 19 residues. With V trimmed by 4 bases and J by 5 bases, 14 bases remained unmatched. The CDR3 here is CASSSGRTGLAGGEETQYF. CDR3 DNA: TGTGCCAGCAGCTCGGGACGGACGGGACTAGCGGGAGGAGAGGAGACCCAGTACTTC. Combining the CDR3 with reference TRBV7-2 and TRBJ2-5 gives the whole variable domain GAGVSQSPSNKVTEKGKDVELRCDPISGHTALYWYRQSLGQGLEFLIYFQGNSAPDKSGLPSDRFSAERTGGSVSTLTIQRTQQEDSAVYLCASSSGRTGLAGGEETQYFGPGTRLLVL.

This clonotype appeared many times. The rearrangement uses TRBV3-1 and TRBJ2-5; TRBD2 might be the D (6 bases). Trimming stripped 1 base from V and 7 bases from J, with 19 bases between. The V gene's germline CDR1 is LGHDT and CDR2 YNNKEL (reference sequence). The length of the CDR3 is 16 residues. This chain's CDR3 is CASSQAPGTPYGTQYF. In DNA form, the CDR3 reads TGTGCCAGCAGCCAAGCCCCCGGGACTCCCTACGGGACCCAGTACTTC.

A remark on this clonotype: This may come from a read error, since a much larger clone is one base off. CDR3 in amino acids: CATGDLHPTRNYGYTF. The CDR3 DNA is TGTGCCACCGGTGATTTGCATCCCACACGGAACTATGGCTACACCTTC. This chain joins TRBV24-1 and TRBJ1-2; D remains unclear. Germline assignment: CDR1 KGHDR and CDR2 SFDVKD. CDR3 length: 16 amino acids.

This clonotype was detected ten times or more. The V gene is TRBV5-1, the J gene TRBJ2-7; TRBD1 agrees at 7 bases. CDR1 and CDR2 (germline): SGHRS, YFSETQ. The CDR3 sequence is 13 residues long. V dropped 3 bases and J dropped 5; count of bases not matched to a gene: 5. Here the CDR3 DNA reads TGCGCCAGCAGCTCGGGACAGTCGGACGAGCAGTACTTC. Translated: CASSSGQSDEQYF.

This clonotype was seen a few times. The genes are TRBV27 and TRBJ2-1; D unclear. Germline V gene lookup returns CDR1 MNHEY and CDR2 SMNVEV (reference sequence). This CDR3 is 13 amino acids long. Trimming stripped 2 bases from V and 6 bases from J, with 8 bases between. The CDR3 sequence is CASSLQLSNEQFF. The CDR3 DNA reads TGTGCCAGCAGTTTACAACTGTCCAATGAGCAGTTCTTC.

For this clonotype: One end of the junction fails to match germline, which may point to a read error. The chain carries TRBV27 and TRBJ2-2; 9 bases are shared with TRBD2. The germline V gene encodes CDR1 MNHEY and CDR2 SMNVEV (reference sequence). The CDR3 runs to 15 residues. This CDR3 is CVSSGTSLSTGELFF. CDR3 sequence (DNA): TGTGTCAGCAGCGGGACTAGCCTAAGTACCGGGGAGCTGTTTTTT.

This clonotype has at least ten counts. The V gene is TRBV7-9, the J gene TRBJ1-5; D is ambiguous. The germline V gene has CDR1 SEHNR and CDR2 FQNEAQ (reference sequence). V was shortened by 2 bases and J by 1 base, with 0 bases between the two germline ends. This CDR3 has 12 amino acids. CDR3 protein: CASSLSNQPQHF. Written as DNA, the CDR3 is TGTGCCAGCAGCTTAAGCAATCAGCCCCAGCATTTT.

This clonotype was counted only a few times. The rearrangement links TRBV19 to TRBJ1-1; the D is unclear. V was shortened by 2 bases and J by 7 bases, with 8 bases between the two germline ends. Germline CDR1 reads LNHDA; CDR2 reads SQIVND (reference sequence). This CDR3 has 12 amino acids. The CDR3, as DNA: TGTGCCAGTAGTATAAGCGGGGATGAAGCTTTCTTT. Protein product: CASSISGDEAFF.

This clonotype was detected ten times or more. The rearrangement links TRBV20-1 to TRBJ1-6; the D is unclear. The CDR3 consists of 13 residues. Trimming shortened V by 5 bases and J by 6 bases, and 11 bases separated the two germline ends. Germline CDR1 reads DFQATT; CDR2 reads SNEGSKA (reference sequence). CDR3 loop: CSAQDGLNSPLHF. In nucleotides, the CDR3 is TGCAGTGCTCAGGACGGCCTTAATTCACCCCTCCACTTT.

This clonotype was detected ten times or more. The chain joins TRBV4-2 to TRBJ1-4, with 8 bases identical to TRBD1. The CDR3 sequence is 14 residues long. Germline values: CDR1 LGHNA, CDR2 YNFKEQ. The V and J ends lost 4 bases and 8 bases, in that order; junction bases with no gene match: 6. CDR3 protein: CASSRGTGEEKLFF. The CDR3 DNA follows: TGTGCCAGCAGCCGTGGGACAGGAGAAGAAAAACTGTTTTTT.

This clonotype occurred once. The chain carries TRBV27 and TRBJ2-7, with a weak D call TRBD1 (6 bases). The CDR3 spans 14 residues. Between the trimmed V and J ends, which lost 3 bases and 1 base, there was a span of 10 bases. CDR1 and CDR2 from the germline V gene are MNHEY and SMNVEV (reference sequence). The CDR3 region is CASSFQGTSYEQYF. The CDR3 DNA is TGTGCCAGCAGTTTCCAGGGGACATCCTACGAGCAGTACTTC.

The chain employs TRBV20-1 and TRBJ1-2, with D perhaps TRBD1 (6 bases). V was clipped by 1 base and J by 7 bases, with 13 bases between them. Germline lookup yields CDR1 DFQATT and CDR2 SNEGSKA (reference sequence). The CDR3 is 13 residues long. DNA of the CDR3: TGCAGTGCTAGAGTGGAGGGGGTCTCTGGCTACACCTTC. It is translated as CSARVEGVSGYTF.

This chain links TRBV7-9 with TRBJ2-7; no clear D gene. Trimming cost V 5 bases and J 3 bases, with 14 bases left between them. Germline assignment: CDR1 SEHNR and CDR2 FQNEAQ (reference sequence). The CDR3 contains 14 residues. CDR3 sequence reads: CASSARPRGYEQYF. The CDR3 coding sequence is TGTGCCAGCAGCGCCCGGCCCCGAGGCTACGAGCAGTACTTC.

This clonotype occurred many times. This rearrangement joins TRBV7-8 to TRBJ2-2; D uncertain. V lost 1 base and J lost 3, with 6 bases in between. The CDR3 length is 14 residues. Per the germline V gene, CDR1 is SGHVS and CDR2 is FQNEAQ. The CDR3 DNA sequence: TGTGCCAGCAGCTTAGAGGTGTACACCGGGGAGCTGTTTTTT. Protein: CASSLEVYTGELFF. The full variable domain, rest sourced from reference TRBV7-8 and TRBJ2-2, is GAGVSQSPRYKVAKRGQDVALRCDPISGHVSLFWYQQALGQGPEFLTYFQNEAQLDKSGLPSDRFFAERPEGSVSTLKIQRTQQEDSAVYLCASSLEVYTGELFFGEGSRLTVL.